This T cell receptor beta chain was retrieved from a study of T cells in Graves' hyperthyroidism and ophthalmopathy. Study results and caveats: Blood samples included most of the expanded thyroid clonotypes exceeding 0.001.

The V gene end was trimmed by 6 bases and the J gene end by 4 bases; junction bases not matched to a gene: 4. Germline V gene data show CDR1 as SGHNT and CDR2 as YYREEE (reference sequence). The CDR3 runs 13 residues. Concerning this clonotype: Its antigen is unknown.

RNA transcripts provided the source from which TCR beta CDR3 regions were amplified. The TCR CDR3 was amplified in a first-round RT-PCR using the HTBI primer set. TCRdb used MiXCR to reprocess the multiplex PCR reads, holding one entry per CDR3 protein. Here the sample spans a few hundred thousand distinct CDR3 sequences, 15% to 18% being singletons. Sequencing was carried out using blood. This receptor was taken from a woman in her 30s with Graves' hyperthyroidism. The chain employs TRBV5-4 and TRBJ2-1; 7 bases align to TRBD2. The CDR3 coding sequence is TGTGCCAGCACGGCCGGGGGGTACAATGAGCAGTTCTTC. Amino acids: CASTAGGYNEQFF.